The subject of this entry is one TCR beta chain. Trimming cost V 5 bases and J 7 bases; bases outside gene matches: 7. This CDR3 has 13 residues. Germline V gene sequence: CDR1 LNHDA, CDR2 SQIVND (reference sequence). TCRdb's copy holds only in-frame clones and misses some; the assay was immunoSEQ multiplex PCR. In the table there are 60,000 or so clones, about 80% of which are singletons. This sample stems from a study of blood T cell repertoires in COVID-19. Sequenced: peripheral blood. The clonotype originates from a man in his 60s with acute or convalescent COVID-19. The chain is built from TRBV19 and TRBJ1-1; 7 bases fit TRBD1. CDR3 protein: CASSVTGTVEAFF. CDR3 bases: TGTGCCAGTAGTGTGACAGGGACGGTTGAAGCTTTCTTT.